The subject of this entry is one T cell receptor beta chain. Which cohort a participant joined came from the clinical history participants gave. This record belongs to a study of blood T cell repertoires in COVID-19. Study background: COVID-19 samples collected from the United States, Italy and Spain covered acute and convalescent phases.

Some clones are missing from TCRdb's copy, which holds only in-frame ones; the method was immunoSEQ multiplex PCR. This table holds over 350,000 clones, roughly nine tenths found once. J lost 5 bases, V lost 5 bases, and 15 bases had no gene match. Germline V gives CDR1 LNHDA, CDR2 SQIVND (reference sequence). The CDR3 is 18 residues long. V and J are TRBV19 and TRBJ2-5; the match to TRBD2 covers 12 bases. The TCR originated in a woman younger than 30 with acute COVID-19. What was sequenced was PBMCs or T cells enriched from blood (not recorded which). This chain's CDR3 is CASSPSSGRADLGETQYF. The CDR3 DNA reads TGTGCCAGTAGTCCTTCTAGCGGGAGGGCCGATTTGGGTGAGACCCAGTACTTC. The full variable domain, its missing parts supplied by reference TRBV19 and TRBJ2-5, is DGGITQSPKYLFRKEGQNVTLSCEQNLNHDAMYWYRQDPGQGLRLIYYSQIVNDFQKGDIAEGYSVSREKKESFPLTVTSAQKNPTAFYLCASSPSSGRADLGETQYFGPGTRLLVL.